This note documents a single T cell receptor (beta chain) sequence. Its antigen is unknown. No much larger clonotype is one base removed from it; base qualities were not supplied. TCR beta libraries were generated from genomic DNA with the immunoSEQ kit, following the manufacturer's recommendations. Library preparation used a first multiplex PCR with proprietary primers, then a second PCR adding unique barcodes, with bead cleanups after each round. A kit-provided positive control reaction and a negative control reaction were included in every sample batch. The final libraries were assessed on an Agilent 4200 TapeStation D1000 ScreenTape, pooled by volume, and quantified by qPCR. Sequencing ran on an Illumina NextSeq500 with a MidOutput 150-cycle cartridge, using 156 Read1 and 15 Index1 cycles with kit custom primers. The pooled library was loaded at approximately 1 pM with a roughly 22% PhiX control spike-in. Regarding the original processing steps: Vendor-processed data were analyzed in R, with a clonotype defined as all T cells sharing the same CDR3 nucleotide sequence. For clone abundance analyses, frequencies were normalized to the 10,000 most abundant clones per sample. Public T cell clones, which averaged fewer than five per sample, were excluded before analysis. An abundance difference of at least 32-fold between compartments was the criterion for calling clonotypes tumor-enriched or baseline blood-enriched. Clonotypes expanded or contracted between blood time points were identified with a beta-binomial differential abundance model. Tumor-blood repertoire similarity was measured with the Baroni-Urbani and Buser coefficient, and group comparisons used two-tailed Wilcoxon tests in R. TCRdb carries this immuneACCESS record with in-frame sequences only. Its versions omit some clonotypes, under half of them owing to an unresolved V gene in the studies checked, with the rest unexplained. V and J calls and clone size are those listed in that table; D and trimming were worked out from the DNA. Within this sample are around 140,000 clones, with roughly 80% of them counted one time only. Around 21% of the sample is in the top ten clones.

The data derive from a study of radiation and T cells in renal cell carcinoma (dated by TCRdb to 2020 to 2022). In terms of the full investigation: The samples were obtained from a clinical trial, where primary renal cell carcinomas were treated with 15 Gy stereotactic body radiation therapy and then removed by nephrectomy 4 weeks afterward. TCR beta sequencing covered 50 to 55 samples in total, comprising around 26 tumors and around 27 peripheral blood samples. Across all 50 or so samples, 4,016,671 unique CDR3 nucleotide sequences encoding 2,658,974 unique CDR3 amino acid sequences were identified. Broader findings and caveats from the paper: In blood, the top tumor clonotypes increased between baseline and 2 weeks post-radiation and then shrank by 4 weeks, which suggests that tumor-resident clones expanded only transiently. Because the trial had a single-armed design, the trial could not examine how radiation dose or scheduling affected the TCR repertoire. Blood repertoire dynamics were not followed beyond 4 weeks after treatment. No pretreatment tumor biopsies were available, so the baseline intratumoral presence of clonotypes could not be determined.

The time point label corresponds to: baseline pretreatment blood. Explained via the paper, the treatment or condition label denotes: 15 Gy SBRT to primary tumor, nephrectomy 4 weeks later. To follow tumor-enriched clonotypes, peripheral blood was collected serially from radiation-treated patients at baseline and again at 2 weeks and 4 weeks after SBRT. Every patient's renal cell carcinoma showed clear cell pathology. The QIAamp DNA Blood Mini Kit (Qiagen) was used to prepare genomic DNA for TCR sequencing. The analyses included just those samples that passed every quality control check. The receptor comes from a woman aged 50 to 60 with renal cell carcinoma. Source: blood, taken from a patient whose treatment included radiotherapy and nephrectomy.

The nucleotide sequence reads as follows: TGTGCCAGCAGCCCTACGGACAGGGGGCAGTACTTC. Its protein reads: CASSPTDRGQYF. This receptor chain uses TRBV5-5 and TRBJ2-7; TRBD1 fits 9 bases in the junction. The CDR3 contains 12 residues, cysteine and phenylalanine counted. The CDR3 DNA has 36 bases and is translated from base 1. Ends trimmed: V by 4 bases, J by 9 bases; bases unmatched to a gene: 5. CDR1 and CDR2, per the germline V gene (reference sequence), are SGHKS and YYEKEE. With the rest looked up from the reference TRBV5-5 and TRBJ2-7 genes rather than sequenced, the full variable domain is DAGVTQSPTHLIKTRGQQVTLRCSPISGHKSVSWYQQVLGQGPQFIFQYYEKEERGRGNFPDRFSARQFPNYSSELNVNALLLGDSALYLCASSPTDRGQYFGPGTRLTVT.